This T cell receptor beta chain is drawn from a study of CD8 T cells in Susac syndrome. V lost 3 bases, J lost 0 bases, and 18 bases stayed unmatched. The CDR3 consists of 20 residues. The germline V gene encodes CDR1 SGHAT and CDR2 FQDESV (reference sequence). Controls were age- and sex-matched healthy donors. With random hexamers, reverse transcription was performed on about 0.5 to 1 ug of RNA. The authors amplified TCR beta CDR3 across 54 Vbeta and 13 Jbeta using immunoSEQ multiplex PCR. One entry per CDR3 protein, called by TCRdb with MiXCR from the immunoSEQ multiplex PCR reads. The table lists 150,000 to 200,000 distinct CDR3 sequences, 80% to 95% of them singletons.

This sequence originates from a human donor in good health. Sequenced input: CD4+ T cells from PBMCs. This rearrangement joins TRBV11-1 to TRBJ2-3, with TRBD2 matching over 7 bases. The DNA of the CDR3 is TGTGCCAGCAGCTTGCCCCGAAATCGGGGGGTGCCATCTAGCACAGATACGCAGTATTTT. Translated, it gives CASSLPRNRGVPSSTDTQYF.